The rows below give T cell receptor beta chains drawn from one sample of a study of shared clonotypes between healthy human individuals. Sequencing used immunoSEQ multiplex PCR; TCRdb keeps in-frame clones, though not all of them. The table shows about 2.1 million clones, with approximately 92% occurring only once. The specimen sequenced was naive CD8+ T cells from PBMCs. Every receptor here comes from a man aged 18 to 29 in good health. Some clones in this sample may be carry-over from other donors' samples. Each CDR3 is given with its conserved first and last residue. A D gene is named only where the DNA matches it firmly. The size field is filled for only some rows; it gives once, few, many or a size class.

V gene: TRBV27; D gene: NA; J gene: TRBJ2-6; clone size: NA; CDR3 DNA: TGTGCCAGCAGCGACGGGACGGCCCCCTCTGGGGCCAACGTCCTGACTTTC; CDR3 protein: CASSDGTAPSGANVLTF
V gene: TRBV9; D gene: NA; J gene: TRBJ1-5; clone size: NA; CDR3 DNA: TGTGCCAGCAGCGAGGGAGGGGGTAGACAGCCCCAGCATTTT; CDR3 protein: CASSEGGGRQPQHF
V gene: TRBV7-9; D gene: NA; J gene: TRBJ2-7; clone size: NA; CDR3 DNA: TGTGCCAGCAGCCAGGGGACGGCCTCCTACGAGCAGTACTTC; CDR3 protein: CASSQGTASYEQYF
V gene: TRBV19; D gene: NA; J gene: TRBJ2-3; clone size: once; CDR3 DNA: NA; CDR3 protein: CASSILATDTQYF
V gene: TRBV7-2; D gene: TRBD2; J gene: TRBJ2-3; clone size: NA; CDR3 DNA: TGTGCCAGCAGACAACTAGCGGGAGGGCCTAGGGGCACAGATACGCAGTATTTT; CDR3 protein: CASRQLAGGPRGTDTQYF
V gene: TRBV10-3; D gene: TRBD1; J gene: TRBJ2-7; clone size: once; CDR3 DNA: TGTGCCATCAGTGAGTCCGGCTTGGACAGGGACGAGCAGTACTTC; CDR3 protein: CAISESGLDRDEQYF
V gene: TRBV25-1; D gene: NA; J gene: TRBJ2-4; clone size: NA; CDR3 DNA: TGTGCCAGCAGTGAATTAGGGCAGAAAAACATTCAGTACTTC; CDR3 protein: CASSELGQKNIQYF
V gene: TRBV7-3; D gene: TRBD1; J gene: TRBJ1-1; clone size: NA; CDR3 DNA: TGTGCCAGCAGCCTAATCAGGGGGAAGAACACTGAAGCTTTCTTT; CDR3 protein: CASSLIRGKNTEAFF
V gene: TRBV4-1; D gene: TRBD1; J gene: TRBJ2-3; clone size: NA; CDR3 DNA: TGCGCCAGCAGCCAACCGGGACAGGGAGGAGATACGCAGTATTTT; CDR3 protein: CASSQPGQGGDTQYF
V gene: TRBV13; D gene: NA; J gene: TRBJ2-7; clone size: NA; CDR3 DNA: TGTGCCAGCAGCCCGACCCGAGGACACTCCTACGAGCAGTACTTC; CDR3 protein: CASSPTRGHSYEQYF
V gene: TRBV27; D gene: TRBD2; J gene: TRBJ2-1; clone size: once; CDR3 DNA: TGTGCCAGCAGTGGGATAACTAGCGGGGGCTACAATGAGCAGTTCTTC; CDR3 protein: CASSGITSGGYNEQFF
V gene: TRBV19; D gene: TRBD1; J gene: TRBJ1-2; clone size: NA; CDR3 DNA: TGTGCCAGTAGTCCGATCTCCACAGGGGTCTATGGCTACACCTTC; CDR3 protein: CASSPISTGVYGYTF
V gene: TRBV7-7; D gene: TRBD2; J gene: TRBJ2-1; clone size: NA; CDR3 DNA: TGTGCCAGCAGCCCCCTAGCGGGAGGGCTCAATGAGCAGTTCTTC; CDR3 protein: CASSPLAGGLNEQFF
V gene: TRBV28; D gene: NA; J gene: TRBJ2-7; clone size: once; CDR3 DNA: TGTGCCAGCAGTTCGCCCTACAAAGGGGTCTACGAGCAGTACTTC; CDR3 protein: CASSSPYKGVYEQYF
V gene: TRBV29-1; D gene: NA; J gene: TRBJ1-2; clone size: NA; CDR3 DNA: TGCAGCGTTGAAGAGCCAAGGGACTATGGCTACACCTTC; CDR3 protein: CSVEEPRDYGYTF
V gene: TRBV5-1; D gene: NA; J gene: TRBJ1-3; clone size: NA; CDR3 DNA: TGCGCCAGCAGCTTGGAACGTCCATTATGGGACCCCATATATTTT; CDR3 protein: CASSLERPLWDPIYF
V gene: TRBV2; D gene: NA; J gene: TRBJ2-7; clone size: NA; CDR3 DNA: TGTGCCAGCTCTCGCCGATTGGGGGACGAGCAGTACTTC; CDR3 protein: CASSRRLGDEQYF
V gene: TRBV7-2; D gene: NA; J gene: TRBJ2-2; clone size: NA; CDR3 DNA: TGTGCCAGCAGCTTAGTACCAGGGACCACCGGGGAGCTGTTTTTT; CDR3 protein: CASSLVPGTTGELFF
V gene: TRBV25-1; D gene: NA; J gene: TRBJ1-3; clone size: once; CDR3 DNA: TGTGCCAGCAGTGAAGGACACGGGGAACCTGGAAACACCATATATTTT; CDR3 protein: CASSEGHGEPGNTIYF
V gene: TRBV27; D gene: NA; J gene: TRBJ2-7; clone size: NA; CDR3 DNA: TGTGCCAGCGCCCGGACCGCTTCGGGCGAGCAGTACTTC; CDR3 protein: CASARTASGEQYF
V gene: TRBV27; D gene: TRBD1; J gene: TRBJ1-1; clone size: NA; CDR3 DNA: TGTGCCAGCAGAACGGACAGGTTTGAAGCTTTCTTT; CDR3 protein: CASRTDRFEAFF
V gene: TRBV7-9; D gene: NA; J gene: TRBJ1-2; clone size: NA; CDR3 DNA: TGTGCCAGCAGCTTAGGGAAAGGCGCGGGCTATGGCTACACCTTC; CDR3 protein: CASSLGKGAGYGYTF
V gene: TRBV7-9; D gene: NA; J gene: TRBJ2-3; clone size: NA; CDR3 DNA: TGTGCCAGCAGCTTAGTAGTGACAGATACGCAGTATTTT; CDR3 protein: CASSLVVTDTQYF
V gene: TRBV7-9; D gene: TRBD2; J gene: TRBJ2-2; clone size: NA; CDR3 DNA: TGTGCCAGCAGCCACGGACTAGCGGTAACCGGGGAGCTGTTTTTT; CDR3 protein: CASSHGLAVTGELFF
V gene: TRBV15; D gene: NA; J gene: TRBJ1-5; clone size: NA; CDR3 DNA: TGTGCCACCGTTCCGGGGAGCGGCAATCAGCCCCAGCATTTT; CDR3 protein: CATVPGSGNQPQHF
V gene: TRBV4-1; D gene: TRBD1; J gene: TRBJ1-4; clone size: NA; CDR3 DNA: TGCGCCAGCAGCCAGGCGGCGGGACAGAGGAATGAAAAACTGTTTTTT; CDR3 protein: CASSQAAGQRNEKLFF
V gene: TRBV2; D gene: NA; J gene: TRBJ2-5; clone size: NA; CDR3 DNA: TGTGCCAGCAGTGAACTAGCCACATACCAAGAGACCCAGTACTTC; CDR3 protein: CASSELATYQETQYF